Below, 15 T cell receptor beta chains from the same sample are listed, as sequenced in a study of blood T cell repertoires in COVID-19. Sequencing used immunoSEQ multiplex PCR; TCRdb keeps in-frame clones, though not all of them. The table includes about 52,000 clones, roughly 90% detected once. Specimen: peripheral blood. The receptors shown here come from an elderly man with active or convalescent COVID-19.

The chain uses TRBV11-3 and TRBJ2-2; D possibly corresponds to TRBD2 (6 bases). Trimming took off 3 bases at V and 5 bases at J, with 10 bases between the two ends. Germline lookup yields CDR1 SGHNT and CDR2 YENEEA. This CDR3 is built from 14 residues. Here the CDR3 DNA reads TGTGCCAGCAGCTTTGGAGGGTATACCGGGGAGCTGTTTTTT. Its translation is CASSFGGYTGELFF. Filled out from reference TRBV11-3 and TRBJ2-2, the complete variable domain reads EAGVVQSPRYKIIEKKQPVAFWCNPISGHNTLYWYLQNLGQGPELLIRYENEEAVDDSQLPKDRFSAERLKGVDSTLKIQPAELGDSAVYLCASSFGGYTGELFFGEGSRLTVL.

The J gene is TRBJ2-7, the V gene TRBV7-2, with 9 bases that match TRBD1. The germline V gene has CDR1 SGHTA and CDR2 FQGNSA. This CDR3 spans 14 amino acids. J lost 6 bases, V lost 5 bases, and 8 bases had no gene match. CDR3 sequence (DNA): TGTGCCAGCAGCGCCGGGACAGGGAAAGCCGAGCAGTACTTC. It encodes CASSAGTGKAEQYF.

This clone came up once. The genes are TRBV18 and TRBJ1-2; D is ambiguous. This CDR3 spans 13 amino acids. Trimming stripped 3 bases from V and 0 bases from J, with 5 bases between. Germline lookup yields CDR1 KGHSH and CDR2 LQKENI. DNA of the CDR3: TGTGCCAGCTCACCCTCGGCTAACTATGGCTACACCTTC. As protein: CASSPSANYGYTF.

This clone was seen just once. V gene TRBV5-1 combines with J gene TRBJ2-7, with TRBD1 matching 7 bases. CDR3 length equals 14 residues. Germline V gene lookup returns CDR1 SGHRS and CDR2 YFSETQ. V shed 0 bases, J shed 4 bases, and the junction held 4 bases outside the gene matches. This CDR3 is CASSLGQGEYEQYF. CDR3 nucleotide sequence: TGCGCCAGCAGCTTGGGGCAGGGGGAATACGAGCAGTACTTC.

This chain connects TRBV29-1 to TRBJ2-3; D possibly corresponds to TRBD2 (6 bases). The germline V gene has CDR1 SQVTM and CDR2 ANQGSEA. The CDR3 spans 15 residues. V lost 5 bases to trimming and J lost 4 bases, with 19 bases between them. The chain's CDR3 is CSVPKGLGGADTQYF. Here the CDR3 DNA reads TGCAGCGTTCCGAAGGGTTTGGGAGGTGCAGATACGCAGTATTTT.

The V gene is TRBV7-2, the J gene TRBJ1-3; 8 nucleotides line up with TRBD1. V lost 5 bases to trimming and J lost 3 bases; unmatched junction nucleotides: 3. The CDR3 loop spans 14 amino acids. Germline loops: CDR1 SGHTA, CDR2 FQGNSA. CDR3 sequence (DNA): TGTGCCAGCAGCCGGACAGGGTATGGAAACACCATATATTTT. It is translated as CASSRTGYGNTIYF. Combining the CDR3 with reference TRBV7-2 and TRBJ1-3 gives the whole variable domain GAGVSQSPSNKVTEKGKDVELRCDPISGHTALYWYRQSLGQGLEFLIYFQGNSAPDKSGLPSDRFSAERTGGSVSTLTIQRTQQEDSAVYLCASSRTGYGNTIYFGEGSWLTVV.

The chain has TRBV14 and TRBJ2-1, with D unresolved. The CDR3 loop spans 14 amino acids. The V and J ends lost 1 base and 1 base respectively, with 5 bases between them. CDR1 is SGHDN, CDR2 FVKESK, per germline. The DNA of the CDR3 is TGTGCCAGCAGCCAAGGCCAGTCCTACAATGAGCAGTTCTTC. Its translation is CASSQGQSYNEQFF.

The chain combines TRBV25-1 with TRBJ2-7; D not certain. CDR1 MGHDK and CDR2 SYGVNS come from the germline V gene. This CDR3 is built from 10 residues. With 6 bases removed from V and 4 bases from J, the gap between germline ends came to 4 bases. Here the CDR3 DNA reads TGTGCCAGCAGACATTACGAGCAGTACTTC. Translating gives CASRHYEQYF.

The chain uses TRBV21-1 and TRBJ2-1; the D segment call TRBD2 is taken from the table without a DNA check. TRBV21-1 counts as a pseudogene. This CDR3 has 16 amino acids. CDR3 residues: CASSMGLAGGGDEQFF. DNA of the CDR3: TGTGCCAGCAGCATGGGACTAGCGGGAGGCGGCGATGAGCAGTTCTTC.

The chain links TRBV25-1 to TRBJ1-6; 10 bases fit TRBD1. The CDR3 runs to 16 residues. The ends lost 6 bases at V and 3 bases at J; junction bases unmatched: 5. Looked up from germline, CDR1 is MGHDK and CDR2 is SYGVNS. The CDR3 protein is CASRGDRGYYNSPLHF. CDR3 DNA sequence: TGTGCCAGCAGGGGGGACAGGGGCTACTATAATTCACCCCTCCACTTT. The whole variable domain, filled in from reference TRBV25-1 and TRBJ1-6, reads EADIYQTPRYLVIGTGKKITLECSQTMGHDKMYWYQQDPGMELHLIHYSYGVNSTEKGDLSSESTVSRIRTEHFPLTLESARPSHTSQYLCASRGDRGYYNSPLHFGNGTRLTVT.

The chain employs TRBV28 and TRBJ2-7; 7 bases line up with TRBD2. After removal of 5 bases from V and 3 bases from J, the junction contained 7 bases not matched to a gene. The CDR3 extends over 14 amino acids. CDR1 is MDHEN and CDR2 is SYDVKM in the germline V gene. CDR3 DNA sequence: TGTGCCAGCAGTCTGAGGACTAGGAACTACGAGCAGTACTTC. Its translation is CASSLRTRNYEQYF. Complete variable domain (other parts from reference TRBV28 and TRBJ2-7): DVKVTQSSRYLVKRTGEKVFLECVQDMDHENMFWYRQDPGLGLRLIYFSYDVKMKEKGDIPEGYSVSREKKERFSLILESASTNQTSMYLCASSLRTRNYEQYFGPGTRLTVT.

The chain has TRBV6-5 and TRBJ2-7, with 8 bases aligning to TRBD2. V was pared by 0 bases and J by 3 bases, with 7 bases of the junction left unmatched. CDR3 size: 16 residues. Germline lookup yields CDR1 MNHEY and CDR2 SVGAGI. CDR3 in amino acids: CASSYSTAGVHYEQYF. The DNA for the CDR3 is TGTGCCAGCAGTTACTCGACAGCGGGGGTGCACTACGAGCAGTACTTC.

The chain uses TRBV6-4 and TRBJ2-1; 7 bases align to TRBD2. Unmatched junction bases numbered 11, after V lost 6 bases and J lost 6 bases. The length of the CDR3 is 15 residues. From germline, CDR1 is MRHNA and CDR2 SNTAGT. The CDR3 is CASSILANQGNEQFF. In DNA, the CDR3 is TGTGCCAGCAGCATACTAGCGAATCAGGGCAATGAGCAGTTCTTC.

The CDR3 coding sequence is TGTGCCAGCAGCTTCGGGACTAGCGGGGTCAATGAGCAGTTCTTC. It is translated as CASSFGTSGVNEQFF. J is TRBJ2-1 and V is TRBV7-3; 13 nucleotides align to TRBD2. The J segment lost 6 bases and the V segment lost 3 bases, leaving 2 bases of the junction unmatched. The V gene's germline CDR1 is SGHTA and CDR2 FQGTGA. The length of the CDR3 is 15 residues.

The CDR3 sequence: CASSSVIGQGGEQYF. The CDR3 region has the DNA TGCGCCAGCAGCTCCGTTATTGGACAGGGAGGGGAGCAGTACTTC. J is TRBJ2-7 and V is TRBV5-1; the D gene is possibly TRBD1 (8 bases). The V end lost 3 bases, the J end lost 7 bases, and 20 bases lay between the germline ends. Per the germline V gene, CDR1 is SGHRS and CDR2 is YFSETQ. The length of the CDR3 is 15 residues.